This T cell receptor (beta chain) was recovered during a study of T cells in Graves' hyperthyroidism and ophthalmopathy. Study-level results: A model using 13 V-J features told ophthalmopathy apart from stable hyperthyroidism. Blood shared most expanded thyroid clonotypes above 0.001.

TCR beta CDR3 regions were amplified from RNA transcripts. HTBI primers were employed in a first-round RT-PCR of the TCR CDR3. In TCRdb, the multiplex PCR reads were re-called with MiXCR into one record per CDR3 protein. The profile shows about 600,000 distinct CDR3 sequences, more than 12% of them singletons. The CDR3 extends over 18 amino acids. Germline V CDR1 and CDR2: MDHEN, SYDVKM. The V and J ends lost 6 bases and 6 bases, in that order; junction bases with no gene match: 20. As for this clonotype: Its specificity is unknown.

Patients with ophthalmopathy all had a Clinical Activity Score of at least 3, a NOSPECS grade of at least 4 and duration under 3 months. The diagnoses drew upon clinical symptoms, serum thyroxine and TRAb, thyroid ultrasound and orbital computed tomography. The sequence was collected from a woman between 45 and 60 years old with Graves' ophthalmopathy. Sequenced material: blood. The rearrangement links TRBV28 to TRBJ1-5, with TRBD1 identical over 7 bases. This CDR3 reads CASRGTVRELYDIQPQHF. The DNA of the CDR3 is TGTGCCAGCAGAGGGACAGTTCGAGAATTATATGATATTCAGCCCCAGCATTTT.